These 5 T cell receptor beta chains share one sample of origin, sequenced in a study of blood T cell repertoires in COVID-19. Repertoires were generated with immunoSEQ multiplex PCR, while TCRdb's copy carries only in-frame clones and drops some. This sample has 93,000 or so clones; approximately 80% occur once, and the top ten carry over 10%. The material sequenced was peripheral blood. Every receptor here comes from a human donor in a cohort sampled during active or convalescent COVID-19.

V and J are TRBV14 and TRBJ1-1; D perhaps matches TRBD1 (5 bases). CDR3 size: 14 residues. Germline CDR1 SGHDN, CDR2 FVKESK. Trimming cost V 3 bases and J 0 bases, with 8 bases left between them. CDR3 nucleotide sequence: TGTGCCAGCAGCCAGCTGACAGTGAACACTGAAGCTTTCTTT. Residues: CASSQLTVNTEAFF.

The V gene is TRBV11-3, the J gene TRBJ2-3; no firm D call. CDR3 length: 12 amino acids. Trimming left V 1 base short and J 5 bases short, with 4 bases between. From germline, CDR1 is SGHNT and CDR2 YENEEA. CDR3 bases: TGTGCCAGCAGCTTAGTAGAAGATACGCAGTATTTT. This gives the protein CASSLVEDTQYF.

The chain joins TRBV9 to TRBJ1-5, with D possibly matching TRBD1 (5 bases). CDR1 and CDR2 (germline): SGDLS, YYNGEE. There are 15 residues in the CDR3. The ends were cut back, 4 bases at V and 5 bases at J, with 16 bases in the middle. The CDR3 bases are TGTGCCAGCAGCCCGAAAGGGGTAGGGGATCAGCCCCAGCATTTT. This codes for CASSPKGVGDQPQHF.

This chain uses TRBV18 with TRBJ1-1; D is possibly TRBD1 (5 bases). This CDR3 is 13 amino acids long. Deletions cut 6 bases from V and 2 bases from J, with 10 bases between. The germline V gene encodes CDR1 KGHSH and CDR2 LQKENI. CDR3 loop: CASSPQGNTEAFF. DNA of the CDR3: TGTGCCAGCTCCCCCCAGGGAAACACTGAAGCTTTCTTT.

CDR3 nucleotide sequence: TGTGCCAGCAGCCCCTCAGTGGGGCCCCCTAGCAAAAACATTCAGTACTTC. Amino acid sequence: CASSPSVGPPSKNIQYF. The chain employs TRBV11-2 and TRBJ2-4, with D possibly matching TRBD1 (5 bases). The CDR3 sequence is 17 residues long. Trimming took off 5 bases at V and 3 bases at J, with 20 bases between the two ends. CDR1 and CDR2 (germline): SGHAT, FQNNGV.